Below are 8 T cell receptor beta chains sequenced from a single sample in a study of blood T cell repertoires in COVID-19 (TCRdb year 2020). The library was generated by the immunoSEQ multiplex PCR assay. The table comes from immuneACCESS by way of TCRdb, which keeps in-frame sequences with V and J called. Part of the clones is missing from these tables; in studies checked, under half for an unresolved V gene and the rest for unknown reasons. The sample table records 130,000 to 150,000 clones; about 79% of these occur just once. Around 6.7% of the sample is taken by the ten largest. The sample was peripheral blood. The receptors originated from a woman in her 50s in a cohort sampled during active or convalescent COVID-19.

The rearrangement uses TRBV2 and TRBJ2-7; TRBD1 is a possible D gene (6 bases). The germline gives CDR1 SNHLY, CDR2 FYNNEI. Trimming removed 8 bases at V and 1 base at J, with 21 bases between. This CDR3 comprises 16 residues. This CDR3 is CASWGQGPLLSYEQYF. As DNA, the CDR3 is TGTGCCAGCTGGGGGCAGGGACCCCTTTTATCCTACGAGCAGTACTTC.

This chain uses TRBV7-3 with TRBJ2-5, with TRBD2 matching over 10 bases. Germline CDR1 reads SGHTA; CDR2 reads FQGTGA. CDR3 size: 15 residues. J lost 4 bases, V lost 5 bases, and 7 bases had no gene match. CDR3 residues: CASSIVAGGRETQYF. CDR3 coding DNA: TGTGCCAGCAGCATAGTAGCGGGGGGCAGAGAGACCCAGTACTTC. The variable domain in full, with the rest retrieved from reference TRBV7-3 and TRBJ2-5, is GAGVSQTPSNKVTEKGKYVELRCDPISGHTALYWYRQSLGQGPEFLIYFQGTGAADDSGLPNDRFFAVRPEGSVSTLKIQRTERGDSAVYLCASSIVAGGRETQYFGPGTRLLVL.

This chain joins TRBV30 and TRBJ2-1; TRBD2 is a possible D gene (6 bases). Germline V gene sequence: CDR1 GTSNPN, CDR2 SVGIG (reference sequence). The CDR3 contains 13 residues. Trimming pared 3 bases from V and 10 bases from J, leaving 16 bases between. CDR3 nucleotide sequence: TGTGCCTGGAGCTACTTACTAGCAGACGAGCAGTTCTTC. Its translation: CAWSYLLADEQFF.

In nucleotides, the CDR3 is TGTGCCAGTAGTGCCGGGACAGGCGGGGCTCAGCCCCAGCATTTT. Translated, it gives CASSAGTGGAQPQHF. The genes are TRBV19 and TRBJ1-5; TRBD1 matches at 8 bases. V trimming: 5 bases; J trimming: 6 bases; junction bases outside the gene matches: 9. Germline V gene sequence: CDR1 LNHDA, CDR2 SQIVND (reference sequence). This CDR3 is 15 amino acids long.

V and J are TRBV27 and TRBJ2-1, with D possibly matching TRBD1 (6 bases). With 5 bases removed from V and 12 bases from J, the gap between germline ends came to 35 bases. The germline V gene encodes CDR1 MNHEY and CDR2 SMNVEV (reference sequence). CDR3 size: 19 residues. The CDR3 DNA reads TGTGCCAGCAGTATCGTCGGGACAACCGGAACAAGGGTCAGTCAGGGGCAGTTCTTC. Translation: CASSIVGTTGTRVSQGQFF.

The chain uses TRBV3-1 (or the pseudogene TRBV3-2) and TRBJ2-7; D is uncertain. The CDR3 is 13 amino acids. With 2 bases removed from V and 2 bases from J, the gap between germline ends came to 7 bases. Germline lookup yields CDR1 LGHDT and CDR2 YNNKEL (reference sequence). CDR3 sequence: CASSQNRAYEQYF. DNA of the CDR3: TGTGCCAGCAGCCAAAACAGAGCCTACGAGCAGTACTTC.

This clone was recorded only once. V is TRBV5-1 and J is TRBJ2-2; 11 bases align to TRBD1. CDR1 and CDR2 from the germline V gene are SGHRS and YFSETQ. The CDR3 runs to 17 residues. Trimming removed 4 bases from V and 1 base from J; junction bases left unmatched: 6. The CDR3 coding sequence is TGCGCCAGCAGCAGCGGACAGGGGGCTTGGAACACCGGGGAGCTGTTTTTT. Its protein product is CASSSGQGAWNTGELFF.

This clone showed up just a few times. The chain couples TRBV27 to TRBJ1-1; D unresolved. The V end lost 0 bases, the J end lost 4 bases, and 6 bases lay between the germline ends. The CDR3 totals 13 residues. Germline CDR1 MNHEY, CDR2 SMNVEV (reference sequence). The CDR3 loop reads CASSLSGFTEAFF. The CDR3 DNA reads TGTGCCAGCAGTTTATCCGGGTTCACTGAAGCTTTCTTT.